This is a list of T cell receptor beta chains from one sample in a study of blood T cell repertoires in COVID-19. Assay used: immunoSEQ multiplex PCR; TCRdb lists only in-frame clones, some missing. The data show about 160,000 clones, with more than 85% seen just once and around 0.53% held by the top ten. Sequences were obtained from peripheral blood. These receptors were taken from a man aged 50 or older with acute or convalescent COVID-19. CDR3s include the opening cysteine and the closing phenylalanine or tryptophan. A D gene is named only where the DNA matches it firmly. Not every row has a clone size; where given, it reads once, few, many or a size class.

V	D	size	J	CDR3	DNA
TRBV11-2	.	.	TRBJ2-3	CASSYRPGGGYTDTQYF	TGTGCCAGCAGCTATCGCCCAGGGGGAGGTTACACAGATACGCAGTATTTT
TRBV5-5	.	.	TRBJ2-6	CASSQARGEAGANVLTF	TGTGCCAGCAGCCAAGCTCGGGGAGAGGCTGGGGCCAACGTCCTGACTTTC
TRBV7-3	.	.	TRBJ2-1	CASSLTSSSGNEQFF	TGTGCCAGCAGCTTAACGTCATCCAGCGGCAATGAGCAGTTCTTC
TRBV10-3	TRBD1	.	TRBJ1-6	CAISYGQGGPYNSPLHF	TGTGCCATCAGTTACGGACAGGGCGGTCCCTATAATTCACCCCTCCACTTT
TRBV7-8	.	.	TRBJ1-3	CASSARGRTGNTIYF	TGTGCCAGCAGCGCAAGAGGGAGAACTGGAAACACCATATATTTT
TRBV9	.	.	TRBJ2-2	CASSVTLHKAGELFF	TGTGCCAGCAGCGTAACCCTCCACAAAGCCGGGGAGCTGTTTTTT
TRBV10-3	.	.	TRBJ2-7	CAISDAAGDEQYF	TGTGCCATCAGTGACGCAGCAGGGGACGAGCAGTACTTC
TRBV3-1/TRBV3-2	.	.	TRBJ1-3	CASSQVDRLQGNTIYF	TGTGCCAGCAGCCAGGTGGACAGACTACAAGGAAACACCATATATTTT
TRBV7-2	TRBD2	.	TRBJ2-1	CASSLNWLGGGEQFF	TGTGCCAGCAGCTTAAACTGGCTGGGCGGGGGTGAGCAGTTCTTC
TRBV19	.	.	TRBJ1-1	CASSIKQTGTEAFF	TGTGCCAGTAGTATCAAACAGACGGGAACTGAAGCTTTCTTT
TRBV9	.	.	TRBJ2-7	CASSSQAVNSYEQYF	TGTGCCAGCAGCTCCCAAGCGGTTAACTCCTACGAGCAGTACTTC
TRBV11-2	TRBD1	.	TRBJ2-1	CASSSGLGQSFF	TGTGCCAGCAGCTCAGGCCTGGGACAGTCGTTCTTC
TRBV5-1	.	.	TRBJ2-1	CASSVDYSYNEQFF	TGCGCCAGCAGCGTCGACTACTCCTACAATGAGCAGTTCTTC
TRBV2	TRBD1	.	TRBJ1-1	CASSPGQGWVNTEAFF	TGTGCCAGCAGTCCGGGACAGGGGTGGGTGAACACTGAAGCTTTCTTT
TRBV5-1	TRBD2	.	TRBJ2-1	CASSLWGLGRDNEQFF	TGCGCCAGCAGCTTGTGGGGACTAGGGAGGGACAATGAGCAGTTCTTC
TRBV6-6	TRBD1	once	TRBJ1-2	CASSLQEDRVGYTF	TGTGCCAGCAGCTTACAGGAGGACAGGGTCGGCTACACCTTC
TRBV30	.	.	TRBJ2-5	CAWSPHARRVETQYF	TGTGCCTGGAGTCCCCACGCCCGACGGGTGGAGACCCAGTACTTC
TRBV7-6	TRBD2	.	TRBJ2-3	CASSRSRLAGGPGDTQYF	TGTGCCAGCAGCCGCTCTCGACTAGCGGGAGGGCCGGGGGATACGCAGTATTTT
TRBV6-5	.	.	TRBJ2-5	CASSYVGGVGETQYF	TGTGCCAGCAGTTACGTGGGCGGGGTTGGGGAGACCCAGTACTTC
TRBV30	TRBD1	.	TRBJ1-5	CAWMEQGAIEPQHF	TGTGCCTGGATGGAGCAGGGGGCAATCGAGCCCCAGCATTTT
TRBV19	TRBD1	.	TRBJ1-2	CASSIEALKQGAMYYGYTF	TGTGCCAGTAGTATAGAAGCCCTTAAACAGGGGGCTATGTACTATGGCTACACCTTC
TRBV6-2/TRBV6-3	.	.	TRBJ1-5	CASSYEGGNQPQHF	TGTGCCAGCAGTTACGAGGGCGGCAATCAGCCCCAGCATTTT
TRBV5-1	TRBD2	.	TRBJ2-3	CASSLGGAGEQDTQYF	TGCGCCAGCAGCTTGGGGGGAGCGGGGGAGCAGGATACGCAGTATTTT
TRBV4-3	.	.	TRBJ2-2	CASSQLLNTGELFF	TGCGCCAGCAGCCAACTCCTGAACACCGGGGAGCTGTTTTTT
TRBV5-1	.	.	TRBJ2-2	CASSLDTTANTGELFF	TGCGCCAGCAGCTTGGATACCACGGCGAACACCGGGGAGCTGTTTTTT
TRBV28	.	.	TRBJ2-3	CASSLHGTDTQYF	TGTGCCAGCAGTTTGCACGGGACAGATACGCAGTATTTT
TRBV29-1	.	.	TRBJ2-2	CSVEEQVDGELFF	TGCAGCGTTGAAGAACAGGTTGACGGGGAGCTGTTTTTT
TRBV18	.	.	TRBJ2-2	CASSPPSIDTGELFF	TGTGCCAGCTCACCACCTTCGATAGACACCGGGGAGCTGTTTTTT
TRBV28	TRBD2	.	TRBJ2-1	CASNHRRGGPYNEQFF	TGTGCCAGCAACCACCGGCGGGGGGGACCCTACAATGAGCAGTTCTTC
TRBV15	TRBD2	.	TRBJ2-7	CATSPRIAGVREQYF	TGTGCCACCAGCCCACGAATAGCGGGAGTGAGGGAGCAGTACTTC
TRBV7-2	TRBD2	.	TRBJ2-1	CASRRDLAGIDNEQFF	TGTGCCAGCAGGAGGGATCTAGCGGGAATTGACAATGAGCAGTTCTTC
TRBV28	TRBD1	.	TRBJ1-4	CATGRGPGEKLFF	TGTGCCACAGGAAGGGGGCCGGGTGAAAAACTGTTTTTT
TRBV11-2	.	.	TRBJ2-2	CASSLEGRWLAPGELFF	TGTGCCAGCAGCTTAGAAGGGAGGTGGCTGGCGCCCGGGGAGCTGTTTTTT
TRBV10-1	.	.	TRBJ1-2	CASPETGGYTF	TGCGCCAGCCCTGAGACGGGTGGCTACACCTTC
TRBV7-2	TRBD2	.	TRBJ2-1	CASSLRTSSYNEQFF	TGTGCCAGCAGCTTAAGGACTAGTAGTTACAATGAGCAGTTCTTC
TRBV28	.	.	TRBJ1-6	CASSLDGEGSPLHF	TGTGCCAGCAGTTTAGACGGGGAGGGTTCACCCCTCCACTTT
TRBV5-1	TRBD1	.	TRBJ1-5	CASSIQPGQGAGQPQHF	TGCGCCAGCAGCATTCAGCCGGGACAGGGGGCAGGACAGCCCCAGCATTTT
TRBV5-6	.	.	TRBJ2-7	CASSLAGSYEQYF	TGTGCCAGCAGCTTGGCTGGGAGCTACGAGCAGTACTTC
TRBV27	.	.	TRBJ1-6	CASSLLGVRNSPLHF	TGTGCCAGCAGTTTACTAGGGGTTCGGAATTCACCCCTCCACTTT
TRBV28	TRBD1	.	TRBJ1-5	CASSRDRGRNQPQHF	TGTGCCAGCAGCCGGGACAGGGGAAGGAATCAGCCCCAGCATTTT
TRBV4-2	TRBD1	once	TRBJ2-1	CASSQARDRVGNEQFF	TGTGCCAGCAGCCAAGCCCGGGACAGGGTGGGCAATGAGCAGTTCTTC
TRBV10-2	.	.	TRBJ1-5	CASSSTGSNQPQHF	TGCGCCAGCAGTTCGACGGGTAGCAATCAGCCCCAGCATTTT
TRBV9	.	.	TRBJ1-6	CASSPSGYSDSPLHF	TGTGCCAGCAGCCCCTCAGGGTACTCGGATTCACCCCTCCACTTT
TRBV7-8	.	few	TRBJ1-4	CASSIGTSGEKLFF	TGTGCCAGCAGCATCGGGACTTCCGGCGAAAAACTGTTTTTT
TRBV5-1	.	once	TRBJ1-4	CASSQAGTTNEKLFF	TGCGCCAGCAGCCAGGCAGGCACAACTAATGAAAAACTGTTTTTT
TRBV7-9	.	.	TRBJ1-4	CASSLQPGHPQVTNEKLFF	TGTGCCAGCAGCTTGCAACCGGGACACCCCCAGGTGACTAATGAAAAACTGTTTTTT
TRBV6-5	.	.	TRBJ1-5	CASIMDGENQPQHF	TGTGCCAGCATAATGGACGGGGAGAATCAGCCCCAGCATTTT
TRBV7-2	TRBD1	.	TRBJ2-2	CASSPQGKTTGELFF	TGTGCCAGCAGCCCACAGGGGAAGACTACCGGGGAGCTGTTTTTT